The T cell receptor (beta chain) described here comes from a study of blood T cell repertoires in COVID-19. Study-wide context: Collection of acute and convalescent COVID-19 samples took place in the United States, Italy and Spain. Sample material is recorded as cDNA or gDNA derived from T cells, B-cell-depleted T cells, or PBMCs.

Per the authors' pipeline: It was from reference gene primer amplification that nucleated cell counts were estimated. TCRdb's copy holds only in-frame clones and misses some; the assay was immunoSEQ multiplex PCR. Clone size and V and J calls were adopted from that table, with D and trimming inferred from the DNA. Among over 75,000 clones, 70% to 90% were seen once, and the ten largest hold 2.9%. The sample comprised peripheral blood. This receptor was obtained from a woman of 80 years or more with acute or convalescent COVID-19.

CDR3 residues: CASSVAVGGYEQYF. The DNA of the CDR3 is TGTGCCAGCAGCGTAGCCGTGGGGGGGTACGAGCAGTACTTC. V and J are TRBV9 and TRBJ2-7, with 7 bases lining up with TRBD2. The J segment lost 4 bases and the V segment lost 0 bases, leaving 4 bases of the junction unmatched. CDR1 and CDR2 from the germline V gene are SGDLS and YYNGEE. The CDR3 sequence is 14 residues long.